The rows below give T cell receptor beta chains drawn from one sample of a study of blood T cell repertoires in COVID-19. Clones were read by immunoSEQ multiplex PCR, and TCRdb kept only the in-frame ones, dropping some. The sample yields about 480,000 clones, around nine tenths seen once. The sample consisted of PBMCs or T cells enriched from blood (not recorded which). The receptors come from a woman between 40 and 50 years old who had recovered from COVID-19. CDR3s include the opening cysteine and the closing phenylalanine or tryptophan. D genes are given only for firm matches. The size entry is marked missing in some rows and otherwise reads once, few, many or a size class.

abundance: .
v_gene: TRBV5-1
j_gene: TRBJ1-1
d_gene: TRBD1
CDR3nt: TGCGCCAGCAGCGAAGACAGGGGTAGAACTGAAGCTTTCTTT
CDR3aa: CASSEDRGRTEAFF

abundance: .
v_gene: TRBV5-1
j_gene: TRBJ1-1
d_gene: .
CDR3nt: TGCGCCAGCAGCTTAAATCCGGGGAACACTGAAGCTTTCTTT
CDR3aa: CASSLNPGNTEAFF

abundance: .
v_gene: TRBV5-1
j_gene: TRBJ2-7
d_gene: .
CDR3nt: TGCGCCAGCAGCGTTGGACAGAACTCCTACGAGCAGTACTTC
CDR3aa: CASSVGQNSYEQYF

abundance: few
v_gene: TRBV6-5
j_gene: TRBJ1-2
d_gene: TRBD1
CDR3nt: TGTGCCAGCGGGGCAGGGGGGTATGGCTACACCTTC
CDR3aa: CASGAGGYGYTF

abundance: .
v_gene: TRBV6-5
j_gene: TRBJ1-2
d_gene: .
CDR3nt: TGTGCCAGCCGCCGTTGGGGCGCCAACTATGGCTACACCTTC
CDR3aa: CASRRWGANYGYTF

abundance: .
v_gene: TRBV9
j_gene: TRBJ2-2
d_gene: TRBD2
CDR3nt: TGTGCCAGCAGCTGGACTAGCGGGGGTAGGATCGGGGAGCTGTTTTTT
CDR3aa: CASSWTSGGRIGELFF

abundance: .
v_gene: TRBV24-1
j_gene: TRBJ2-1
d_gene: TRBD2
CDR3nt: TGTGCCACCAGTGATGCCCTTCTAGCGGGACCCAATGAGCAGTTCTTC
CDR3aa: CATSDALLAGPNEQFF

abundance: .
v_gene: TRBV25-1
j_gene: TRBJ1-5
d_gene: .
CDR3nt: TGTGCCAGCAGTGATAAGTCCGGGCAGCCCCAGCATTTT
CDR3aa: CASSDKSGQPQHF

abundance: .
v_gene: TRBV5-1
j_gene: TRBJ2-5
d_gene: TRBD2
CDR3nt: TGCGCCAGCAGCTTGTTGGGAGGGTTGGAGACCCAGTACTTC
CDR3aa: CASSLLGGLETQYF

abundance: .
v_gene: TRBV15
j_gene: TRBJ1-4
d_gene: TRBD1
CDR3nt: TGTGCCACCAGGAAAGGACAGGGAATAGGGCTAGGGACTAATGAAAAACTGTTTTTT
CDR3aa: CATRKGQGIGLGTNEKLFF

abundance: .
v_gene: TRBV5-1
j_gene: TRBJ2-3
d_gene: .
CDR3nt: TGCGCCAGCAGCTTGGTAGGAAGGGGAACAGATACGCAGTATTTT
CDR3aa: CASSLVGRGTDTQYF

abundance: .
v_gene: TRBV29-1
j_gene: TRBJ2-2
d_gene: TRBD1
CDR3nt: TGCAGCGGCCTCAGGGGGATCACCGGGGAGCTGTTTTTT
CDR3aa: CSGLRGITGELFF

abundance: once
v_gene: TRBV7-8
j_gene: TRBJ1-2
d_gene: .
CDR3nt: TGTGCCAGCAGCTCCCGGAGGGATTCCCCCTATGGCTACACCTTC
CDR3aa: CASSSRRDSPYGYTF